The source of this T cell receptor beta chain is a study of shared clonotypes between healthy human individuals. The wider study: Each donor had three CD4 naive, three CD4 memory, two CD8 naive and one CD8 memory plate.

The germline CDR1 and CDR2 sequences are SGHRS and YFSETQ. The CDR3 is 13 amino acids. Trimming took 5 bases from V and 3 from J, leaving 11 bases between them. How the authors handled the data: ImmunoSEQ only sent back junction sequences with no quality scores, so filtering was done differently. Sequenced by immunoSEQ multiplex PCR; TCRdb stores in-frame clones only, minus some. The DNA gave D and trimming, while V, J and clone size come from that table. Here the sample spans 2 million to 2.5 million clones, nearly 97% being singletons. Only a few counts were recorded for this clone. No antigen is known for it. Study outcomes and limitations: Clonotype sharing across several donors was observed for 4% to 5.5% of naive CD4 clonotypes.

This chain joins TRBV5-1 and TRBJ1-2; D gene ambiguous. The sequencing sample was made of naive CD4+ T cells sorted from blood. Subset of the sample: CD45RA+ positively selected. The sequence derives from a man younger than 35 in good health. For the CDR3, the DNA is TGCGCCAGCAGGGAGGGAGTGGACTATGGCTACACCTTC. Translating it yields CASREGVDYGYTF.